This is a list of T cell receptor beta chains from one sample in a study of OX40 agonist ivuxolimab in advanced cancers. Measured with immunoSEQ multiplex PCR; TCRdb has only the in-frame clones, and not every one. The table includes about 48,000 clones, 91% detected once. The sample in question was CD4+ or CD8+ T cells sorted from blood, obtained in a trial of the OX40 agonist ivuxolimab. The receptors were gathered from an adult with an advanced solid tumor such as melanoma, head and neck, liver or kidney cancer. The CDR3 runs from the conserved cysteine through the conserved F or W. Each record gives: V gene, clone size, D gene, J gene, CDR3 DNA, CDR3 protein. D genes are given only for firm matches. Only some rows state a clone size, as once, few, many or a class for expanded clones.

v_call: TRBV29-1
clone_size: -
d_call: -
j_call: TRBJ2-7
cdr3_nt: TGCAGCGCCCTGACTAGTTTAAGGGCCAACGAGCAGTACTTC
cdr3_aa: CSALTSLRANEQYF

v_call: TRBV7-9
clone_size: -
d_call: -
j_call: TRBJ2-2
cdr3_nt: TGTGCCAGCAGCTCGACAGGGGAGGGGCCGGGCACCGGGGAGCTGTTTTTT
cdr3_aa: CASSSTGEGPGTGELFF

v_call: TRBV30
clone_size: -
d_call: TRBD2
j_call: TRBJ2-5
cdr3_nt: TGTGCCTGGAGTGTACGGAGGCAGAGCCCAGCGGGGCATCAAGAGACCCAGTACTTC
cdr3_aa: CAWSVRRQSPAGHQETQYF

v_call: TRBV27
clone_size: -
d_call: -
j_call: TRBJ1-1
cdr3_nt: TGTGCCAGCAGTTTGTTGGCGGGGGTGAACACTGAAGCTTTCTTT
cdr3_aa: CASSLLAGVNTEAFF

v_call: TRBV9
clone_size: -
d_call: TRBD1
j_call: TRBJ1-3
cdr3_nt: TGTGCCAGCAGCGTAGGGACAGGTCCCGGAAACACCATATATTTT
cdr3_aa: CASSVGTGPGNTIYF

v_call: TRBV4-1
clone_size: -
d_call: -
j_call: TRBJ1-3
cdr3_nt: TGCGCCAGCAGCCAAGACCCCTTGGGGGATGGAAACACCATATATTTT
cdr3_aa: CASSQDPLGDGNTIYF

v_call: TRBV25-1
clone_size: -
d_call: -
j_call: TRBJ1-5
cdr3_nt: TGTGCCAGCAGTCCGACGGGAGGGGGTCGGCCCCAGCATTTT
cdr3_aa: CASSPTGGGRPQHF

v_call: TRBV14
clone_size: -
d_call: TRBD2
j_call: TRBJ2-1
cdr3_nt: TGTGCCAGCAGCCGACTAGCGGGGGGTCGCGAGCAGTTCTTC
cdr3_aa: CASSRLAGGREQFF

v_call: TRBV11-2
clone_size: -
d_call: -
j_call: TRBJ1-2
cdr3_nt: TGTGCCAGCAGCCGTGAACAGAGTCAAAACTATGGCTACACCTTC
cdr3_aa: CASSREQSQNYGYTF

v_call: TRBV7-6
clone_size: -
d_call: -
j_call: TRBJ2-1
cdr3_nt: TGTGCCAGCAGCTTAGCACCAAGCCACAATGAGCAGTTCTTC
cdr3_aa: CASSLAPSHNEQFF

v_call: TRBV6-5
clone_size: -
d_call: -
j_call: TRBJ2-2
cdr3_nt: TGTGCCAGCAGTTACTCGATACAGGGAACCGGGGAGCTGTTTTTT
cdr3_aa: CASSYSIQGTGELFF

v_call: TRBV30
clone_size: -
d_call: -
j_call: TRBJ2-7
cdr3_nt: TGTGCCTATACGCACGGCGACCTAGGGTTGAGGGAGCAGTACTTC
cdr3_aa: CAYTHGDLGLREQYF

v_call: TRBV12-5
clone_size: -
d_call: TRBD2
j_call: TRBJ2-2
cdr3_nt: TGTGCTAGTGCCTGGGGGGGAACCGGGGAGCTGTTTTTT
cdr3_aa: CASAWGGTGELFF

v_call: TRBV5-1
clone_size: -
d_call: TRBD1
j_call: TRBJ1-1
cdr3_nt: TGCGCCAGCAGCCCTGGGACAGGGGTAATGAACACTGAAGCTTTCTTT
cdr3_aa: CASSPGTGVMNTEAFF

v_call: TRBV9
clone_size: -
d_call: TRBD2
j_call: TRBJ2-1
cdr3_nt: TGTGCCAGCAGCGGGGAGGGCCGCTACAATGAGCAGTTCTTC
cdr3_aa: CASSGEGRYNEQFF

v_call: TRBV9
clone_size: once
d_call: -
j_call: TRBJ1-2
cdr3_nt: TGTGCCAGCAGCGCGACCCAAAACTATGGCTACACCTTC
cdr3_aa: CASSATQNYGYTF

v_call: TRBV7-3
clone_size: few
d_call: TRBD1
j_call: TRBJ2-2
cdr3_nt: TGTGCCAGCAGCTCAGGGGGTGCCGGGGAGCTGTTTTTT
cdr3_aa: CASSSGGAGELFF

v_call: TRBV5-4
clone_size: -
d_call: -
j_call: TRBJ2-5
cdr3_nt: TGTGCCAGCAGCTTTGAGGGGGGTGGGCAAGAGACCCAGTACTTC
cdr3_aa: CASSFEGGGQETQYF

v_call: TRBV30
clone_size: -
d_call: -
j_call: TRBJ1-3
cdr3_nt: TGTGCCTGGAGTTCGAGGACCATATATTTT
cdr3_aa: CAWSSRTIYF

v_call: TRBV27
clone_size: -
d_call: TRBD2
j_call: TRBJ2-1
cdr3_nt: TGTGCCAGCACCCTTACGGGGGGGAAAAATGAGCAGTTCTTC
cdr3_aa: CASTLTGGKNEQFF

v_call: TRBV5-4
clone_size: -
d_call: TRBD1
j_call: TRBJ1-4
cdr3_nt: TGTGCCAGCAGCATAACCGGGACAGGGAACGAAAAACTGTTTTTT
cdr3_aa: CASSITGTGNEKLFF

v_call: TRBV7-8
clone_size: once
d_call: -
j_call: TRBJ2-5
cdr3_nt: TGTGCCAGCAGCTTAACAGGGTTGATCCAAGAGACCCAGTACTTC
cdr3_aa: CASSLTGLIQETQYF

v_call: TRBV28
clone_size: -
d_call: TRBD1
j_call: TRBJ1-2
cdr3_nt: TGTGCCAGCAGACCTCCAGGGGGTAACTATGGCTACACCTTC
cdr3_aa: CASRPPGGNYGYTF

v_call: TRBV4-3
clone_size: -
d_call: -
j_call: TRBJ2-3
cdr3_nt: TGCGCCAGCAGCCAAGATCGCGGGGATACGCAGTATTTT
cdr3_aa: CASSQDRGDTQYF

v_call: TRBV5-6
clone_size: -
d_call: -
j_call: TRBJ2-5
cdr3_nt: TGTGCCAGCAGCCCAGGGGACTTAGAGACCCAGTACTTC
cdr3_aa: CASSPGDLETQYF

v_call: TRBV27
clone_size: -
d_call: -
j_call: TRBJ2-2
cdr3_nt: TGTGCCAGCAGTTGGGACCTGGGACCCGGGGAGCTGTTTTTT
cdr3_aa: CASSWDLGPGELFF

v_call: TRBV4-1
clone_size: -
d_call: -
j_call: TRBJ1-1
cdr3_nt: TGCGCCAGCAGCTACAGGGCAGCCACTGAAGCTTTCTTT
cdr3_aa: CASSYRAATEAFF

v_call: TRBV7-9
clone_size: -
d_call: TRBD1
j_call: TRBJ2-1
cdr3_nt: TGTGCCAGCAGCCTGGGACAGGGAGGAGATCTATACAATGAGCAGTTCTTC
cdr3_aa: CASSLGQGGDLYNEQFF

v_call: TRBV28
clone_size: -
d_call: -
j_call: TRBJ2-7
cdr3_nt: TGTGCCAGCAGCCCCTTAGGTAGTGACCCAGAGGACGAGCAGTACTTC
cdr3_aa: CASSPLGSDPEDEQYF

v_call: TRBV9
clone_size: -
d_call: -
j_call: TRBJ2-1
cdr3_nt: TGTGCCAGCAGCGTACAGGACCTATCGGGCAATGAGCAGTTCTTC
cdr3_aa: CASSVQDLSGNEQFF

v_call: TRBV7-7
clone_size: -
d_call: -
j_call: TRBJ2-7
cdr3_nt: TGTGCTAGCAGCCCGGGACCGCTTGGTTACGAGCAGTACTTC
cdr3_aa: CASSPGPLGYEQYF

v_call: TRBV9
clone_size: few
d_call: -
j_call: TRBJ2-2
cdr3_nt: TGTGCCAGCAGCATCCCCGCGAGGGGGGCGCCCGGGGAGCTGTTTTTT
cdr3_aa: CASSIPARGAPGELFF

v_call: TRBV6-1
clone_size: -
d_call: -
j_call: TRBJ1-5
cdr3_nt: TGTGCCAGCAGTGAAGTGGGCAGCCAGCCCCAGCATTTT
cdr3_aa: CASSEVGSQPQHF

v_call: TRBV13
clone_size: -
d_call: -
j_call: TRBJ1-3
cdr3_nt: TGTGCCAGCAGCTTAATGGGAACTGGAAACACCATATATTTT
cdr3_aa: CASSLMGTGNTIYF

v_call: TRBV13
clone_size: -
d_call: TRBD1
j_call: TRBJ1-1
cdr3_nt: TGTGCCAGCAGCTTGGGACAGGGCAGGACTGAAGCTTTCTTT
cdr3_aa: CASSLGQGRTEAFF

v_call: TRBV13
clone_size: -
d_call: TRBD1
j_call: TRBJ2-3
cdr3_nt: TGTGCCAGCAGCGACTGGGCAGGGGGAGATACGCAGTATTTT
cdr3_aa: CASSDWAGGDTQYF

v_call: TRBV9
clone_size: -
d_call: -
j_call: TRBJ1-1
cdr3_nt: TGTGCCAGCAGCGCGGGGGGTGCCACTGAAGCTTTCTTT
cdr3_aa: CASSAGGATEAFF

v_call: TRBV29-1
clone_size: -
d_call: TRBD2
j_call: TRBJ2-1
cdr3_nt: TGCAGCGCAAAACTAGCGGGAGTAGTAAATGAGCAGTTCTTC
cdr3_aa: CSAKLAGVVNEQFF

v_call: TRBV9
clone_size: -
d_call: -
j_call: TRBJ1-3
cdr3_nt: TGTGCCAGCAGCCCCCAGGGGAGGGAGGCCGGAAACACCATATATTTT
cdr3_aa: CASSPQGREAGNTIYF

v_call: TRBV6-4
clone_size: -
d_call: -
j_call: TRBJ2-2
cdr3_nt: TGTGCCAGCAGTTACTCCCTCGAGACAGTGACGAACACCGGGGAGCTGTTTTTT
cdr3_aa: CASSYSLETVTNTGELFF